Listed here is a single T cell receptor (beta chain). This entry comes from a study of blood T cell repertoires in COVID-19. Looking at the study overall: Sites in the United States, Italy and Spain provided acute and convalescent COVID-19 samples. Sources were T cells, B-cell-depleted T cells, or PBMCs; the material itself was cDNA or gDNA.

Generated by immunoSEQ multiplex PCR, the TCRdb table keeps only in-frame clones and is missing some. The sample lists some 200,000 clones; around nine tenths were seen once. The specimen was peripheral blood. The sequence was obtained from a woman between 70 and 85 years old with COVID-19, enrolled during active disease.

CDR3 in DNA: TGTGCCAGCAGCCAAGATGCCAGGGGACGGACCCAGTACTTC. The encoded protein is CASSQDARGRTQYF. The chain combines TRBV3-1 (or the pseudogene TRBV3-2) with TRBJ2-5; tentatively, D is TRBD1 (6 bases). The CDR3 has 14 amino acids. V gave up 0 bases and J gave up 7 bases, with 12 bases separating them. From germline, CDR1 is LGHDT and CDR2 YNNKEL (reference sequence).